These T cell receptor beta chains were read from a single sample in a study of T cells in Graves' hyperthyroidism and ophthalmopathy. In TCRdb, the multiplex PCR reads were re-called with MiXCR into one record per CDR3 protein. The repertoire holds some 550,000 distinct CDR3 sequences, with 20% to 25% as singletons. Sequencing used blood. These receptors were obtained from a man aged 18 to 29 with Graves' hyperthyroidism. CDR3s include the opening cysteine and the closing phenylalanine or tryptophan. The D gene is left open where the match is weak. Clone size, where shown, is once, few, many, or a class for clones that have expanded.

j_gene: TRBJ1-2
abundance: NA
d_gene: NA
v_gene: TRBV12-3/TRBV12-4
CDR3nt: TGTGCCAGCAGTTTAGCGGGCGGACTAGTCCATGGCTACACCTTC
CDR3aa: CASSLAGGLVHGYTF

j_gene: TRBJ2-5
abundance: many
d_gene: NA
v_gene: TRBV9
CDR3nt: TGTGCCAGCAGCCTAGGGGGGCAGTGGGAGACCCAGTACTTC
CDR3aa: CASSLGGQWETQYF

j_gene: TRBJ2-2
abundance: many
d_gene: NA
v_gene: TRBV5-1
CDR3nt: TGCGCCAGCAGCTCGAGCTCATACAAGGGCACCGGGGAGCTGTTTTTT
CDR3aa: CASSSSSYKGTGELFF

j_gene: TRBJ1-5
abundance: many
d_gene: NA
v_gene: TRBV12-3/TRBV12-4
CDR3nt: TGTGCCAGCAGTTGGGCACGCAATCAGCCCCAGCATTTT
CDR3aa: CASSWARNQPQHF

j_gene: TRBJ1-3
abundance: many
d_gene: NA
v_gene: TRBV2
CDR3nt: TGTGCCAGCAGTGGGGAAGTCAGCTCTGGAAACACCATATATTTT
CDR3aa: CASSGEVSSGNTIYF

j_gene: TRBJ1-2
abundance: NA
d_gene: NA
v_gene: TRBV5-1
CDR3nt: TGCGCCAGCAGTCAGGACGTCAACTATGGCTACACCTTC
CDR3aa: CASSQDVNYGYTF

j_gene: TRBJ2-4
abundance: many
d_gene: TRBD2
v_gene: TRBV30
CDR3nt: TGTGCCTGGACCTCGGGACTAGGGGGAGGCATTCAGTACTTC
CDR3aa: CAWTSGLGGGIQYF

j_gene: TRBJ2-5
abundance: NA
d_gene: NA
v_gene: TRBV6-5
CDR3nt: TGTGCCAGCAGTCACCTTCTCAGGCAAGAGACCCAGTACTTC
CDR3aa: CASSHLLRQETQYF

j_gene: TRBJ2-2
abundance: many
d_gene: TRBD2
v_gene: TRBV9
CDR3nt: TGTGCCAGCAGCGTAGGTTCGGGGGGGAGGAACACCGGGGAGCTGTTTTTT
CDR3aa: CASSVGSGGRNTGELFF

j_gene: TRBJ1-1
abundance: once
d_gene: TRBD1
v_gene: TRBV28
CDR3nt: TGTGCCAGCAGTCCTCCAGGACAGGGACTGATGAACACTGAAGCTTTCTTT
CDR3aa: CASSPPGQGLMNTEAFF

j_gene: TRBJ2-7
abundance: many
d_gene: TRBD1
v_gene: TRBV4-1
CDR3nt: TGCGCCAGCAGCCAAGAGGGACAGCTTTACGAGCAGTACTTC
CDR3aa: CASSQEGQLYEQYF

j_gene: TRBJ2-2
abundance: many
d_gene: NA
v_gene: TRBV30
CDR3nt: TGTGCCTGGAGTGTATATGGGCCCGACGGCGGGGAGCTGTTTTTT
CDR3aa: CAWSVYGPDGGELFF

j_gene: TRBJ2-2
abundance: many
d_gene: TRBD2
v_gene: TRBV11-2
CDR3nt: TGTGCCAGCAGCTTAGTAGGCGGGGGGGCACAGACCGGGGAGCTGTTTTTT
CDR3aa: CASSLVGGGAQTGELFF

j_gene: TRBJ2-7
abundance: few
d_gene: NA
v_gene: TRBV6-1
CDR3nt: TGTGCCAGCAGTGAAGCGGGGGCTTGGGAGCAGTACTTC
CDR3aa: CASSEAGAWEQYF

j_gene: TRBJ2-5
abundance: many
d_gene: TRBD2
v_gene: TRBV5-1
CDR3nt: TGCGCCAGCAGCAAAGGAGCGGGGGTTTTAGAGACCCAGTACTTC
CDR3aa: CASSKGAGVLETQYF

j_gene: TRBJ1-1
abundance: once
d_gene: NA
v_gene: TRBV6-4
CDR3nt: TGTGCCAGCAGTGACTCTCCGGGGGACGGGAACACTGAAGCTTTCTTT
CDR3aa: CASSDSPGDGNTEAFF

j_gene: TRBJ2-5
abundance: many
d_gene: NA
v_gene: TRBV10-3
CDR3nt: TGTGCCGCATGGGAAGGCGCCCGAGGCCAGACCCAGTACTTC
CDR3aa: CAAWEGARGQTQYF

j_gene: TRBJ1-5
abundance: many
d_gene: TRBD1
v_gene: TRBV28
CDR3nt: TGTGCCAGCAGTCCCAAGGGACAGTATAGCAATCAGCCCCAGCATTTT
CDR3aa: CASSPKGQYSNQPQHF